This record looks at one T cell receptor (beta chain) sequence and its context. It lacks a known antigen. Base qualities are not at hand, and no much larger clone is one base apart. What this sample's treatment or condition label stands for: in vitro stimulation with specific CMV peptide epitopes to enrich CMV-specific T cells. The sample comes from a study of T cell repertoires in cytomegalovirus infection (dated by TCRdb to between 2019 and 2020). For context, the study as a whole: Recently identified HLA-C-restricted CMV epitopes, whose presentation resists viral immunomodulation, were targeted by peptide stimulations together with well-studied HLA-B-restricted epitopes. Donor HLA type was relevant to the analysis, as public TCR beta signatures indicated carriage of CMV infection together with the matching HLA type. What the research found in general, with its limitations: The ex vivo response was dominated by HLA-C-restricted CMV-specific TCR beta clonotypes, which also provided the single most frequent clonotype in two of eight donors. Carriers of CMV infection plus the relevant HLA type were discriminated by the cumulative frequency of public TCR beta family members in the study cohort and in an independent 352-donor cohort.

This sample was sequenced with an Illumina HiSeq 1500. Clones were called with MiXCR by TCRdb after fastp trimmed the public reads at Q25, and only in-frame beta chains were retained. Each CDR3 protein appears once, grouped with its most common genes and DNA. In this sample the table shows a few hundred thousand distinct CDR3 sequences, roughly 25% of which occur a single time. In total, the top ten clones hold about an eighth of the sample. The CDR3 holds 14 amino acids from the cysteine to the phenylalanine. The entry retains the CDR3 DNA only, 42 bases that are in frame from base 1. Between the V and J ends, shortened by 5 bases and 0 bases respectively, the junction contains 7 bases. Via the germline V gene (reference sequence), CDR1 is LNHDA and CDR2 SQIVND.

This specimen was cultured PBMCs, taken from culture after CMV antigen stimulation. The receptor was derived from a human donor in good health (CMV status not recorded). Some clones in this sample may be carry-over from other donors' samples. The chain is made from TRBV19 and TRBJ2-2, with the D gene not clear enough to name. CDR3 loop: CASSPRPNTGELFF. The sequenced DNA: TGTGCCAGTAGTCCGCGCCCGAACACCGGGGAGCTGTTTTTT.